Listed below are T cell receptor beta chains from one sample, sequenced in a study of beta chain features in type 1 diabetes. Here immunoSEQ multiplex PCR was the method, and the copy in TCRdb shows in-frame clones only, minus some. The table lists 900,000 or so clones, 15% to 20% of them singletons. The sample comprised naive CD4+ T cells from blood. The receptors originated from a woman aged 18-29 years in good health. The CDR3 runs from the conserved cysteine through the conserved F or W. D genes are given only for firm matches. Where a row states a size, it is once, few, many or the class of an expanded clone; other rows omit it.

.,TRBV28,TRBJ2-1,.,TGTGCCAGCAGTCCCGTGCGGGGCGGGTTGTACAATGAGCAGTTCTTC,CASSPVRGGLYNEQFF
.,TRBV2,TRBJ2-1,many,TGTGCCAGCAGTGAATACTGGGAGCAGTTCTTC,CASSEYWEQFF
.,TRBV19,TRBJ2-5,.,TGTGCCAGTAGTGGCCCTGGAGTTGAGGAGACCCAGTACTTC,CASSGPGVEETQYF
.,TRBV7-8,TRBJ2-1,.,TGTGCCAGCAGCCTCACGGGACCTTCAAACTATGAGCAGTTCTTC,CASSLTGPSNYEQFF
.,TRBV11-2,TRBJ2-1,.,TGTGCCAGCCACAATAGTCCTTCGGGTGGTGAGCAGTTCTTC,CASHNSPSGGEQFF
TRBD1,TRBV10-3,TRBJ1-2,.,TGTGCCATCTCTACAGGGGACGACTATGGCTACACCTTC,CAISTGDDYGYTF
.,TRBV5-4,TRBJ1-1,.,TGTGCCAGCAGCATTGAATTGAACACTGAAGCTTTCTTT,CASSIELNTEAFF
.,TRBV7-9,TRBJ2-1,.,TGTGCCAGCAGCTTCGAGTTAAGCGAGCAGTTCTTC,CASSFELSEQFF
TRBD1,TRBV4-3,TRBJ2-7,.,TGCGCCAGCAGCCAGGGACAGGGTGCTTCCTACGAGCAGTACTTC,CASSQGQGASYEQYF
.,TRBV28,TRBJ2-1,few,TGTGCCAGCAGTTTATATGAGGGAGGGCAGTTCTTC,CASSLYEGGQFF
TRBD2,TRBV5-8,TRBJ2-2,.,TGTGCCAGCAGCCCTAGCGGGAGAATCGGCGGGGAGCTGTTTTTT,CASSPSGRIGGELFF
.,TRBV5-1,TRBJ2-1,few,TGCGCCAGCAGCTTGCGGCTCAATGAGCAGTTCTTC,CASSLRLNEQFF
TRBD1,TRBV10-3,TRBJ1-2,many,TGTGCCATCGGATACAGGGGATTCTATGGCTACACCTTC,CAIGYRGFYGYTF
TRBD2,TRBV5-1,TRBJ2-6,.,TGCGCCAGCTCGTTTGGACTAGCGGGAGTAAGCTCTGGGGCCAACGTCCTGACTTTC,CASSFGLAGVSSGANVLTF
TRBD1,TRBV28,TRBJ2-7,.,TGTGCCAGCAGTGGGACAGGAGCCTACGAGCAGTACTTC,CASSGTGAYEQYF
.,TRBV5-1,TRBJ2-7,few,TGCGCCAGCAGCTTGGTCTTGGGCTACGAGCAGTACTTC,CASSLVLGYEQYF
.,TRBV5-6,TRBJ1-1,few,TGTGCCAGCAGCTTGTTGGGTAAAAGTATGAACACTGAAGCTTTCTTT,CASSLLGKSMNTEAFF
TRBD1,TRBV13,TRBJ2-7,.,TGTGCCAGCAGCCAACTACCGACAGGGGGCCACTACGAGCAGTACTTC,CASSQLPTGGHYEQYF
.,TRBV27,TRBJ2-1,few,TGTGCCAGCAGACGGATAGGGACAACCTACAATGAGCAGTTCTTC,CASRRIGTTYNEQFF
TRBD1,TRBV5-1,TRBJ2-7,few,TGCGCCAGCAGTCCGGACAGGTACGAGCAGTACTTC,CASSPDRYEQYF
TRBD2,TRBV28,TRBJ2-5,few,TGTGCCAGCAGGTCTAGCGGAGCAAGAGAGACCCAGTACTTC,CASRSSGARETQYF
.,TRBV7-3,TRBJ2-1,.,TGTGCCAGCAGCTTAGAGGGTAGCGCAAGCTCCTACAATGAGCAGTTCTTC,CASSLEGSASSYNEQFF
TRBD2,TRBV28,TRBJ2-5,.,TGTGCCAGCAGTTTAGTGGGAGGGCTAATTGAGACCCAGTACTTC,CASSLVGGLIETQYF
TRBD1,TRBV28,TRBJ1-1,.,TGTGCCAGTTCTCCGGGACAGGGGAACACTGAAGCTTTCTTT,CASSPGQGNTEAFF
TRBD1,TRBV5-4,TRBJ2-2,.,TGTGCCAGCAGCTTGGCCCGGGACAGGAGCACCGGGGAGCTGTTTTTT,CASSLARDRSTGELFF
.,TRBV7-2,TRBJ2-2,.,TGTGCCAGCAGCTCAACGACACTATTGACCGGGGAGCTGTTTTTT,CASSSTTLLTGELFF
TRBD2,TRBV7-2,TRBJ2-3,.,TGTGCCAGCAGCTTAGAGGGCGGGAGTTTTACAGATACGCAGTATTTT,CASSLEGGSFTDTQYF
.,TRBV28,TRBJ1-5,.,TGTGCCAGCAGTCCCCTCAGAGACAGAAATCAGCCCCAGCATTTT,CASSPLRDRNQPQHF
.,TRBV27,TRBJ2-5,few,TGTGCCAGCAGGAGTGGTTTGGGGACCCAGTACTTC,CASRSGLGTQYF
.,TRBV7-8,TRBJ2-1,.,TGTGCCAGCAGCCATGAGTGGGAGGAGTCCAATGAGCAGTTCTTC,CASSHEWEESNEQFF
.,TRBV7-3,TRBJ2-1,.,TGTGCCAGCAGCTCCCAGCGGAGCTCCTACAATGAGCAGTTCTTC,CASSSQRSSYNEQFF
.,TRBV6-5,TRBJ1-2,.,TGTGCCAGCAGTTACTCGCCGCAGGGGTCGTCTGGCTACACCTTC,CASSYSPQGSSGYTF
TRBD2,TRBV28,TRBJ2-5,few,TGTGCCAGCAGTCGACAACTAGCGGGAGAATCTGAGACCCAGTACTTC,CASSRQLAGESETQYF
.,TRBV18,TRBJ2-7,few,TGTGCCAGCTCACCAGGGACACGCTCCTACGAGCAGTACTTC,CASSPGTRSYEQYF
.,TRBV4-2,TRBJ2-7,.,TGTGCCAGCAGCCAAGATGCGGGGCGTAGTCGGTCCTACGAGCAGTACTTC,CASSQDAGRSRSYEQYF
.,TRBV21-1,TRBJ2-3,.,TGTGCCAGCAGCAAAGGGGCCTCCGGGACAGAGATTAGCACAGATACGCAGTATTTT,CASSKGASGTEISTDTQYF
.,TRBV18,TRBJ2-7,few,TGTGCCAGCTCAGCACAGTACGAGCAGTACTTC,CASSAQYEQYF
.,TRBV6-1,TRBJ1-1,.,TGTGCCAGCAGTTACAGAGGAATGGCTTTCTTT,CASSYRGMAFF
.,TRBV7-8,TRBJ1-1,.,TGTGCCAGCAGCTCCGCAGGAGCCACTGAAGCTTTCTTT,CASSSAGATEAFF
.,TRBV2,TRBJ2-6,.,TGTGCCAGCAGTTCATTTTCTGGGGCCAACGTCCTGACTTTC,CASSSFSGANVLTF
.,TRBV7-9,TRBJ2-7,.,TGTGCCAGCAGCTTAGAGTGGCTCGGTTACGAGCAGTACTTC,CASSLEWLGYEQYF
.,TRBV2,TRBJ2-1,few,TGTGCCAGCGGATACAATGAGCAGTTCTTC,CASGYNEQFF
.,TRBV10-3,TRBJ1-5,.,TGTGCCATCAGTGAGGGAGCGGGAAGCAATCAGCCCCAGCATTTT,CAISEGAGSNQPQHF
.,TRBV18,TRBJ1-5,few,TGTGCCAGCTCACCGTTTGAGTATAGCAATCAGCCCCAGCATTTT,CASSPFEYSNQPQHF
.,TRBV7-2,TRBJ2-3,.,TGTGCCAGCAGTCGGGCCCAATACACAGATACGCAGTATTTT,CASSRAQYTDTQYF
.,TRBV18,TRBJ1-2,.,TGTGCCAGCTCACGTGAGGGGGGTGAATATGGCTACACCTTC,CASSREGGEYGYTF